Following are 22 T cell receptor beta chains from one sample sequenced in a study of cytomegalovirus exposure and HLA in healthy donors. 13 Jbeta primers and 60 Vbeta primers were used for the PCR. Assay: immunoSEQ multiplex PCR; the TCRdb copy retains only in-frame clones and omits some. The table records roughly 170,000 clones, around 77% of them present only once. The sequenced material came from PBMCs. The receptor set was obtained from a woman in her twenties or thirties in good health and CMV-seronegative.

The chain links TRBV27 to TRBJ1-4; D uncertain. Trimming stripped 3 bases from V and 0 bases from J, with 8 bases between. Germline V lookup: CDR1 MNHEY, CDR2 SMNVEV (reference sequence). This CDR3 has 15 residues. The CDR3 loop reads CASSFDGATNEKLFF. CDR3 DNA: TGTGCCAGCAGTTTCGACGGGGCAACTAATGAAAAACTGTTTTTT.

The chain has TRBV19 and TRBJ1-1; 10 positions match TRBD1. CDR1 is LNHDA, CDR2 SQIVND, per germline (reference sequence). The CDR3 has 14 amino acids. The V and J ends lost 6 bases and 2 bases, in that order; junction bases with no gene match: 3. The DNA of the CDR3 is TGTGCCAGTAGAGGGACAGGGGTCAACACTGAAGCTTTCTTT. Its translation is CASRGTGVNTEAFF.

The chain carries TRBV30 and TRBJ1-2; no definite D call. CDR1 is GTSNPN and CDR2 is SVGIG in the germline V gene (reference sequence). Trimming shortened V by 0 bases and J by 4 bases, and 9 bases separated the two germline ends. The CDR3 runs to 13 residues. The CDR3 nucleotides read TGTGCCTGGAGTGTACTGTCGCCCTATGGCTACACCTTC. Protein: CAWSVLSPYGYTF.

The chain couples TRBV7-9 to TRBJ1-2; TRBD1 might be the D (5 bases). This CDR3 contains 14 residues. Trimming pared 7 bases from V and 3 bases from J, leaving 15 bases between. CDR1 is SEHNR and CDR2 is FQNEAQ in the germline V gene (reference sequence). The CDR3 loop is CASILDGGDYGYTF. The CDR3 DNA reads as TGTGCCAGCATTTTAGATGGAGGGGACTATGGCTACACCTTC.

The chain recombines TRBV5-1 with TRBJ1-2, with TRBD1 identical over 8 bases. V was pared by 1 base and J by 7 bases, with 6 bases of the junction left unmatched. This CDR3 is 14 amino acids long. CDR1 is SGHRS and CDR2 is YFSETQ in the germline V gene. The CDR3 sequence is CASSLTGGGGGYTF. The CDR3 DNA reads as TGCGCCAGCAGCTTGACAGGGGGAGGTGGTGGCTACACCTTC. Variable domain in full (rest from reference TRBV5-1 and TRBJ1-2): KAGVTQTPRYLIKTRGQQVTLSCSPISGHRSVSWYQQTPGQGLQFLFEYFSETQRNKGNFPGRFSGRQFSNSRSEMNVSTLELGDSALYLCASSLTGGGGGYTFGSGTRLTVV.

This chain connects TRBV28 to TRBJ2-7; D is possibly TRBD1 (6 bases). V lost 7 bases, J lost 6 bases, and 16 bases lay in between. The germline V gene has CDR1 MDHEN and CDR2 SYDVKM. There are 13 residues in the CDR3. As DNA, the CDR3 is TGTGCCAGCAACCGGTCCAACAGGGCCGAGCAGTACTTC. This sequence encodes CASNRSNRAEQYF.

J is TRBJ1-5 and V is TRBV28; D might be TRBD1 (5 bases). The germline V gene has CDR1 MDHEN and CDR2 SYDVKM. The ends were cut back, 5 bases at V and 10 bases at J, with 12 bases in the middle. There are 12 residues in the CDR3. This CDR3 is CASSPAGGPQHF. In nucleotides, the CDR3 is TGTGCCAGCAGTCCAGCGGGGGGTCCCCAGCATTTT.

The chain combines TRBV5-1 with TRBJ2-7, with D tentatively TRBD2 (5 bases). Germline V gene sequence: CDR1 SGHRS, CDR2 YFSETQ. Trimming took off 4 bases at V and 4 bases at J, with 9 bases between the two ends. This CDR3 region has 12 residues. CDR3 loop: CASSSGLYEQYF. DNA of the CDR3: TGCGCCAGCAGCAGCGGACTTTACGAGCAGTACTTC.

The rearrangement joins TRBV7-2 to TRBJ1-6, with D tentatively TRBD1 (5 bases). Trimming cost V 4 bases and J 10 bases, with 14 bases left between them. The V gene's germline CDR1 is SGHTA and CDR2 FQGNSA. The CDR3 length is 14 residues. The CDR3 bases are TGTGCCAGCAGCTCCGGTCAGGGAACATCACCCCTCCACTTT. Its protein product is CASSSGQGTSPLHF.

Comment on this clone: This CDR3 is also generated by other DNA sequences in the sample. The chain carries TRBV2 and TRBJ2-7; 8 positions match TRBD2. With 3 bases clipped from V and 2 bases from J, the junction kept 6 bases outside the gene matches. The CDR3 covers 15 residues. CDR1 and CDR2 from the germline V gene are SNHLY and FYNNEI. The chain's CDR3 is CASSEERGLTYEQYF. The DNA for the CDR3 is TGTGCCAGCAGTGAGGAGCGGGGGCTAACCTACGAGCAGTACTTC.

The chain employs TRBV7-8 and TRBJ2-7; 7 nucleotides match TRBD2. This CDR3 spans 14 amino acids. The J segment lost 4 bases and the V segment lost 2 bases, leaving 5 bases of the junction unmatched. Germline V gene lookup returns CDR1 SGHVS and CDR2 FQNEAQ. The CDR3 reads CASSLKAGPYEQYF. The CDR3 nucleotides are TGTGCCAGCAGCTTAAAAGCGGGGCCGTACGAGCAGTACTTC.

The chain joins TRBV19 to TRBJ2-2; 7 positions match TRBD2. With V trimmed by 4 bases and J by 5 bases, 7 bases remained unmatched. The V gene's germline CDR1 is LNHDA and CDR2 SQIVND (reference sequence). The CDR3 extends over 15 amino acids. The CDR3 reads CASSRAGVRTGELFF. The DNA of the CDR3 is TGTGCCAGTAGTAGGGCGGGAGTGAGAACCGGGGAGCTGTTTTTT.

The CDR3 DNA follows: TGTGCCAGCGGCTTCCCGGGGACTAGCGGGACGATCTTTGACCGTAGCTCCTACAATGAGCAGTTCTTC. As protein: CASGFPGTSGTIFDRSSYNEQFF. The chain employs TRBV28 and TRBJ2-1, with TRBD2 matching 13 bases. The CDR3 covers 23 residues. The germline V gene has CDR1 MDHEN and CDR2 SYDVKM. With V trimmed by 8 bases and J by 0 bases, 25 bases remained unmatched.

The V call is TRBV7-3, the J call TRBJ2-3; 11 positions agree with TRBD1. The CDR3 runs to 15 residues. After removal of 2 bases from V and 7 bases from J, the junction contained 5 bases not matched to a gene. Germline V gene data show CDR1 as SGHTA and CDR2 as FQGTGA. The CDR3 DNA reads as TGTGCCAGCAGCTTAGGGGGGACAGGGGGGAATACGCAGTATTTT. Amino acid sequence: CASSLGGTGGNTQYF.

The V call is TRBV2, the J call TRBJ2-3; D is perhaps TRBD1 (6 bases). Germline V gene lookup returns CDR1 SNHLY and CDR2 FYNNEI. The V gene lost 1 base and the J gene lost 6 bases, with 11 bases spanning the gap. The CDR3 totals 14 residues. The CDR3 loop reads CASSEDRDGDTQYF. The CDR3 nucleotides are TGTGCCAGCAGTGAAGACAGGGATGGGGATACGCAGTATTTT.

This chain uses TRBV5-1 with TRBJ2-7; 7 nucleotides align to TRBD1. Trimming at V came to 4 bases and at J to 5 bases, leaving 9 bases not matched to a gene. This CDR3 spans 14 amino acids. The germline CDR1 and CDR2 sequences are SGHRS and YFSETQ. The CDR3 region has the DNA TGCGCCAGCAGCCCGGCTAACAGGGGACACGAGCAGTACTTC. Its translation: CASSPANRGHEQYF.

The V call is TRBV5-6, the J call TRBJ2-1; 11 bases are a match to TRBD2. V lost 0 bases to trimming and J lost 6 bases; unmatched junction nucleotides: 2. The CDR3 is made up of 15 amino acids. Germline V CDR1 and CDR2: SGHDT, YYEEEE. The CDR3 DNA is TGTGCCAGCAGCTTGGGACTAGCGGGATTCAATGAGCAGTTCTTC. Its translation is CASSLGLAGFNEQFF.

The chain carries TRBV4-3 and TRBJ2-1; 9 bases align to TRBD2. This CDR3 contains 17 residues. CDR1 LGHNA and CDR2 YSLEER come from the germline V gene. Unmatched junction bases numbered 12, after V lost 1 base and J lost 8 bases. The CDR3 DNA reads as TGCGCCAGCAGCCAAGCCCCTAGCGGGATTGCTCTAGATGAGCAGTTCTTC. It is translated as CASSQAPSGIALDEQFF.

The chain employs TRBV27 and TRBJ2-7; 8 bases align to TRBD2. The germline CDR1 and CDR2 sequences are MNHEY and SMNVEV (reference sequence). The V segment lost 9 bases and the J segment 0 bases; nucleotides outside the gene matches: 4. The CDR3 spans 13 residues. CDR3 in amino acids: CASKRELSYEQYF. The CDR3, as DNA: TGTGCCAGTAAGCGGGAGCTCTCCTACGAGCAGTACTTC.

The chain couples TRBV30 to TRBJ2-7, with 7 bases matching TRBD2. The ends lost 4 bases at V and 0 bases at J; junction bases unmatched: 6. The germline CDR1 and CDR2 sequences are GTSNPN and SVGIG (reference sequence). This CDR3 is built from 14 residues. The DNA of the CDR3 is TGTGCCTGGACCCCCGGGGGGATCTCCTACGAGCAGTACTTC. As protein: CAWTPGGISYEQYF.

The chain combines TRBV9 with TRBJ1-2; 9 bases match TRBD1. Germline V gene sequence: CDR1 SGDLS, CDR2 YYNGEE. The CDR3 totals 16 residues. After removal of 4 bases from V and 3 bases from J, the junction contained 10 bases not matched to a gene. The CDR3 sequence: CASSRRDRDPYYGYTF. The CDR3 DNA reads TGTGCCAGCAGCCGCCGGGACAGGGACCCGTACTATGGCTACACCTTC.

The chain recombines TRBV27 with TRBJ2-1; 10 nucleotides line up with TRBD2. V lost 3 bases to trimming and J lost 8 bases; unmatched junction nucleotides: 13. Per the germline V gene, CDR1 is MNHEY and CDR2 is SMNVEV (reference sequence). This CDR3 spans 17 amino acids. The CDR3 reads CASSFWASGSPSHEQFF. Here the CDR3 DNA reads TGTGCCAGCAGTTTTTGGGCTAGCGGGAGTCCCTCCCATGAGCAGTTCTTC.